This T cell receptor (beta chain) emerged from a study of blood T cell repertoires in COVID-19. Study context: Sources were T cells, B-cell-depleted T cells, or PBMCs; the material itself was cDNA or gDNA.

The V end was cut by 2 bases, the J end by 2 bases, with 12 bases between. Germline V gene sequence: CDR1 SGHVS, CDR2 FQNEAQ. The CDR3 length is 15 residues. The repertoire was sequenced with immunoSEQ multiplex PCR; TCRdb's copy has only in-frame clones and lacks some. This sample has around 200,000 clones; 70% to 90% occur once, and the top ten carry about 4%. Participant-reported clinical history was the basis for cohort assignment. V and J are TRBV7-8 and TRBJ1-2; weak D call: TRBD1 (6 bases). This clonotype originated in a woman in her 30s who had been exposed to COVID-19. The sample consisted of PBMCs or T cells enriched from blood (not recorded which). CDR3 amino acids: CASSLRPGQNYGYTF. The CDR3 DNA is TGTGCCAGCAGCTTACGTCCGGGACAAAACTATGGCTACACCTTC.